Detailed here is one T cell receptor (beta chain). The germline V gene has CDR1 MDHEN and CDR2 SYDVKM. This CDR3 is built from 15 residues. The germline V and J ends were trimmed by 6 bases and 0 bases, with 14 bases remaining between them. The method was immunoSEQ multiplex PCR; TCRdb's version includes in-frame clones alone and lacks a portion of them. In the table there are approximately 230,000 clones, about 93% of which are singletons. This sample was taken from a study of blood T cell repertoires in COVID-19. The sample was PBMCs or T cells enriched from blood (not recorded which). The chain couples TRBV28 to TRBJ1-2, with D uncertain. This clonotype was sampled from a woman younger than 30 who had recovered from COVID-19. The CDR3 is CASRRPGGSNYGYTF. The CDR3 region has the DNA TGTGCCAGCAGACGACCGGGAGGCTCTAACTATGGCTACACCTTC.